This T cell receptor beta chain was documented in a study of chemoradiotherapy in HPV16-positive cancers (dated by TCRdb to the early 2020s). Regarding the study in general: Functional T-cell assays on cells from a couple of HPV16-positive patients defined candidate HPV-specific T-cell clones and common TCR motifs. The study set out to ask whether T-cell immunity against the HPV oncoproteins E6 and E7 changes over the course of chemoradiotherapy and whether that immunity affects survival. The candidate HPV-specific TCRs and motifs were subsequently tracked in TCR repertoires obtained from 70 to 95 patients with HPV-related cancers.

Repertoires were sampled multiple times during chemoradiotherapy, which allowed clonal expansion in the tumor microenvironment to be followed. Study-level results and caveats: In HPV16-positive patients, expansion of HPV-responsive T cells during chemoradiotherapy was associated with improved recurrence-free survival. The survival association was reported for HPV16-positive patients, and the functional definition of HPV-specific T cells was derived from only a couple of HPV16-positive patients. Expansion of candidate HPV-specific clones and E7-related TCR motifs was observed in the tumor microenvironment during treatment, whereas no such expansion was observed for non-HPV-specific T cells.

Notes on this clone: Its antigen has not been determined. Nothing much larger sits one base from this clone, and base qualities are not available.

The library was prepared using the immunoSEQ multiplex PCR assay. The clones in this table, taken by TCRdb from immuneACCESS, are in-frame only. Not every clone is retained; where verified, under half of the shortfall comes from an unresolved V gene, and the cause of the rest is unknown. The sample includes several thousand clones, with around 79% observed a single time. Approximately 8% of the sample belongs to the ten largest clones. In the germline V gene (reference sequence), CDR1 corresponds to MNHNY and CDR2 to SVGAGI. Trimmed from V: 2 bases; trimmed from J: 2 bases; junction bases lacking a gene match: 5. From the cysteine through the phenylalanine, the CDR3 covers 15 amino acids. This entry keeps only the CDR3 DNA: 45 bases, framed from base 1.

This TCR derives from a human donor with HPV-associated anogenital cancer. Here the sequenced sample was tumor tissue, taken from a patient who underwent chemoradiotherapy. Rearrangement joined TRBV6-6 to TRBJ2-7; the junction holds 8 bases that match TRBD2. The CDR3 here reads CASSYARGGTYEQYF. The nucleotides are TGTGCCAGCAGTTACGCCCGGGGGGGGACCTACGAGCAGTACTTC.